This record concerns one T cell receptor beta chain sequence. Its specificity is not known. The junction differs from germline at one of its ends, possibly a read error. This sample was taken from a study of vaccination and CD4 T cells after COVID-19. Overall study: Samples taken post-COVID came a median 101 days after diagnosis, ranging from 35 to 161. Post-vaccine sample collection happened at a median of around 77 days after dose two, ranging 14 to 241. Overlapping spike peptides served as the stimulus for the cells. These peptides came from SARS-CoV-2 and from the common cold coronaviruses HCoV-NL63, HCoV-OC43 and HCoV-229E.

An Oncomine TCR Beta short-read assay was used to sequence the DNA from cultured CD4+ T cells. TCRdb re-called the PCR reads through MiXCR, storing one row per CDR3 protein. The sample contains about 19,000 distinct CDR3 sequences, less than 50% of which appear only once. CDR1 is SSHAT and CDR2 is FNYEAQ in the germline V gene (reference sequence). This CDR3 is 16 amino acids long. The treatment here: roughly nine-day PBMC culture with coronavirus spike peptide pools or control peptides (ViraFEST assay). This clonotype was obtained from a human donor with COVID-19. Sample: cultured CD4+ T cells from blood. The chain couples TRBV7-7 to TRBJ2-5, with 9 bases aligning to TRBD2. The chain's CDR3 is CASSKAGGGVEKTQYF. DNA for the CDR3: TGTGCTAGCAGTAAGGCGGGGGGGGGCGTCGAAAAGACCCAGTACTTC.